The 22 T cell receptor beta chains in this list originate from one sample, sequenced in a study of identical twins. TCRdb used MiXCR to reprocess the 5' RACE reads, holding one entry per CDR3 protein. The table has about 690,000 distinct CDR3 sequences, around 6.1% seen once. The sample consisted of naive T cells sorted from blood. The receptors come from a man between 18 and 35 years old in good health.

This clonotype came up many times. The chain has TRBV12-3 or TRBV12-4 and TRBJ1-5; D uncertain. The CDR3 is 13 amino acids. V was cut by 4 bases and J by 7 bases, with 11 bases left in between. CDR3 DNA sequence: TGTGCCAGCAGTTATAGGGTATCCCAGCCCCAGCATTTT. Residues: CASSYRVSQPQHF.

In its sample, this clonotype was seen many times. CDR3 bases: TGTGCCACCAGTGATCGGAGCCCAGATACGCAGTATTTT. Translation gives CATSDRSPDTQYF. The chain employs TRBV24-1 and TRBJ2-3; D remains unclear. V was cut by 3 bases and J by 4 bases, with 7 bases left in between. Germline CDR1 is KGHDR and CDR2 is SFDVKD. This CDR3 contains 13 residues.

The V and J genes are TRBV20-1 and TRBJ1-6; perhaps TRBD1 as D (5 bases). Trimming took off 3 bases at V and 1 base at J, with 19 bases between the two ends. Germline CDR1 is DFQATT and CDR2 is SNEGSKA (reference sequence). The CDR3 length is 18 residues. CDR3 nucleotide sequence: TGCAGTGCTAGGATACGAGGGGTTTGGGGATCCTATAATTCACCCCTCCACTTT. This sequence encodes CSARIRGVWGSYNSPLHF.

The chain has TRBV29-1 and TRBJ2-2; 9 positions match TRBD2. Germline CDR1 reads SQVTM; CDR2 reads ANQGSEA. V trimming: 5 bases; J trimming: 5 bases; junction bases outside the gene matches: 9. This CDR3 comprises 15 residues. The CDR3 region is CSVLPDSGRTGELFF. The CDR3 region has the DNA TGCAGCGTTCTGCCAGATAGCGGGAGAACCGGGGAGCTGTTTTTT.

This clonotype was detected ten times or more. The chain carries TRBV12-3 or TRBV12-4 and TRBJ1-5, with 8 positions matching TRBD1. This CDR3 has 14 amino acids. The ends lost 6 bases at V and 6 bases at J; junction bases unmatched: 7. CDR3 coding DNA: TGTGCCAGCAGGGCCGGGACAGGAGGTCAGCCCCAGCATTTT. Protein product: CASRAGTGGQPQHF.

This clonotype was detected ten times or more. As DNA, the CDR3 is TGCAGTGCTAGAAGACTAGCGGTTAGCTCCTACGAGCAGTACTTC. It encodes CSARRLAVSSYEQYF. The chain joins TRBV20-1 to TRBJ2-7, with 9 nucleotides matching TRBD2. Germline V CDR1 and CDR2: DFQATT, SNEGSKA (reference sequence). The CDR3 runs to 15 residues. The junction had 5 bases not matched to a gene; V was cut back by 2 bases and J by 0 bases.

This clonotype was observed a handful of times. This chain connects TRBV4-2 to TRBJ2-3, with 8 bases matching TRBD1. Trimming at V came to 1 base and at J to 1 base, leaving 4 bases not matched to a gene. Germline V CDR1 and CDR2: LGHNA, YNFKEQ. The CDR3 sequence is 16 residues long. The CDR3 here is CASSQAPGQGTDTQYF. The CDR3, as DNA: TGTGCCAGCAGCCAAGCACCGGGACAGGGCACAGATACGCAGTATTTT.

This clonotype occurred a few times. The chain recombines TRBV6-1 with TRBJ2-7; tentative D call: TRBD2 (6 bases). Trimming left V 4 bases short and J 3 bases short, with 16 bases between. This CDR3 has 15 residues. Germline CDR1 is MNHNS and CDR2 is SASEGT. Here the CDR3 reads CASSARELGLYEQYV. The CDR3 DNA follows: TGTGCCAGCAGTGCTAGGGAATTGGGACTCTACGAGCAGTACGTC.

This clonotype was detected a few times. The V call is TRBV12-5, the J call TRBJ1-1; D call uncertain. This CDR3 region has 13 residues. Germline V gives CDR1 LGHNT, CDR2 FRNRAP. With 3 bases removed from V and 0 bases from J, the gap between germline ends came to 5 bases. The DNA for the CDR3 is TGTGCTAGTGGTTTTGGCGTGAACACTGAAGCTTTCTTT. Encoded protein: CASGFGVNTEAFF.

This clonotype was detected many times. The chain carries TRBV4-2 and TRBJ1-6; no clear D. Deletions cut 0 bases from V and 10 bases from J, with 4 bases between. Germline lookup yields CDR1 LGHNA and CDR2 YNFKEQ. The CDR3 extends over 12 amino acids. The CDR3, as DNA: TGTGCCAGCAGCCAAGACGCATCACCCCTCCACTTT. It translates to CASSQDASPLHF.

In its sample, this clonotype was seen many times. The chain is built from TRBV5-6 and TRBJ2-1; D not certain. Germline V gene lookup returns CDR1 SGHDT and CDR2 YYEEEE. The germline V and J ends were trimmed by 0 bases and 9 bases, with 13 bases remaining between them. The CDR3 is 14 residues long. As DNA, the CDR3 is TGTGCCAGCAGCTTGGTTTCTGGCGTTGGTGAGCAGTTCTTC. Translating it yields CASSLVSGVGEQFF. Together with reference TRBV5-6 and TRBJ2-1, the CDR3 gives the full variable domain: DAGVTQSPTHLIKTRGQQVTLRCSPKSGHDTVSWYQQALGQGPQFIFQYYEEEERQRGNFPDRFSGHQFPNYSSELNVNALLLGDSALYLCASSLVSGVGEQFFGPGTRLTVL.

In this sample, this clonotype turned up many times. The V and J genes are TRBV10-3 and TRBJ2-3, with unresolved D. The V gene lost 6 bases and the J gene lost 0 bases, with 13 bases spanning the gap. The CDR3 consists of 15 residues. From germline, CDR1 is ENHRY and CDR2 SYGVKD. CDR3 amino acids: CAIRSTRTSTDTQYF. The CDR3 DNA reads TGTGCCATCAGGAGTACGCGTACTAGCACAGATACGCAGTATTTT.

This clonotype appeared many times. The chain employs TRBV7-9 and TRBJ1-1, with no clear D. V lost 1 base and J 2 bases, leaving 14 bases between the germline ends. Per germline, CDR1 SEHNR and CDR2 FQNEAQ (reference sequence). The CDR3 covers 16 residues. CDR3 residues: CASSLVPPQANTEAFF. CDR3 sequence (DNA): TGTGCCAGCAGCTTAGTCCCACCCCAAGCTAACACTGAAGCTTTCTTT.

This clonotype was counted many times. CDR3: CSALRLIGQFF. CDR3 DNA: TGCAGTGCCCTGCGATTAATAGGGCAGTTCTTC. The chain carries TRBV20-1 and TRBJ2-1; D gene uncertain. V lost 6 bases and J lost 12, with 15 bases in between. The germline V gene has CDR1 DFQATT and CDR2 SNEGSKA (reference sequence). This CDR3 spans 11 amino acids.

Concerning this clonotype: This clone may be a read error of a much larger clone one base away. The chain recombines TRBV12-3 or TRBV12-4 with TRBJ2-1, with D possibly matching TRBD2 (6 bases). The CDR3 extends over 15 amino acids. CDR3 sequence reads: CASGRDGSSYNEQVF. CDR3 nucleotides: TGTGCCAGCGGGCGGGACGGCAGCTCCTACAATGAGCAGGTCTTC.

This clonotype was seen repeatedly, ten times or more. V and J are TRBV28 and TRBJ2-3; 9 bases line up with TRBD1. The V and J ends lost 5 bases and 1 base, in that order; junction bases with no gene match: 4. Per the germline V gene, CDR1 is MDHEN and CDR2 is SYDVKM. This CDR3 is built from 15 residues. CDR3 in DNA: TGTGCCAGCAGTAGGAACAGGGGGCGCACAGATACGCAGTATTTT. Translated, it gives CASSRNRGRTDTQYF.

This clonotype was seen a handful of times. The chain joins TRBV5-1 to TRBJ2-1; D remains unclear. The CDR3 consists of 15 residues. Germline CDR1 is SGHRS and CDR2 is YFSETQ. V was cut by 0 bases and J by 8 bases, with 15 bases left in between. The DNA of the CDR3 is TGCGCCAGCAGCTTGGCGGCGTGGGAATTTGATGAGCAGTTCTTC. Protein: CASSLAAWEFDEQFF. Variable domain in full (rest from reference TRBV5-1 and TRBJ2-1): KAGVTQTPRYLIKTRGQQVTLSCSPISGHRSVSWYQQTPGQGLQFLFEYFSETQRNKGNFPGRFSGRQFSNSRSEMNVSTLELGDSALYLCASSLAAWEFDEQFFGPGTRLTVL.

This clonotype occurred many times. V gene TRBV5-1 combines with J gene TRBJ2-4; 7 bases are a match to TRBD2. Germline V CDR1 and CDR2: SGHRS, YFSETQ. The CDR3 sequence is 18 residues long. J gave up 0 bases and V 4 bases, and 13 bases lay outside the gene matches. The CDR3 spells CASSPGPSGIGAKNIQYF. The DNA for the CDR3 is TGCGCCAGCAGCCCTGGACCAAGCGGGATAGGAGCCAAAAACATTCAGTACTTC. The full variable domain, with the rest looked up from reference TRBV5-1 and TRBJ2-4, is KAGVTQTPRYLIKTRGQQVTLSCSPISGHRSVSWYQQTPGQGLQFLFEYFSETQRNKGNFPGRFSGRQFSNSRSEMNVSTLELGDSALYLCASSPGPSGIGAKNIQYFGAGTRLSVL.

Points on this clonotype: One base away lies a much larger clone, so this may be a sequencing read error. The V and J genes are TRBV12-3 or TRBV12-4 and TRBJ1-5; possibly TRBD1 for D (5 bases). This CDR3 region has 14 residues. CDR3 in DNA: TGTGCCATCAGTTCCGACGGGGCCGCGGAGCCCCAGCATTTT. Translated: CAISSDGAAEPQHF.

The rearrangement uses TRBV11-3 and TRBJ2-1, with D possibly TRBD2 on 6 matching bases. This CDR3 spans 14 amino acids. The germline V and J ends were trimmed by 4 bases and 5 bases, with 12 bases remaining between them. Germline V gene sequence: CDR1 SGHNT, CDR2 YENEEA. The CDR3 spells CASSSHGGNNEQFF. In DNA, the CDR3 is TGTGCCAGCAGCTCCCACGGAGGGAACAATGAGCAGTTCTTC.

The chain is built from TRBV7-8 and TRBJ2-1, with a possible D match to TRBD2 (6 bases). Between the trimmed V and J ends, which lost 1 base and 3 bases, there was a span of 13 bases. The CDR3 is 16 residues long. The germline CDR1 and CDR2 sequences are SGHVS and FQNEAQ. The CDR3 reads CASSLVAGSVYNEQFF. The CDR3 DNA follows: TGTGCCAGCAGCTTAGTGGCGGGATCAGTCTACAATGAGCAGTTCTTC. The variable domain in full, completed from reference TRBV7-8 and TRBJ2-1, reads GAGVSQSPRYKVAKRGQDVALRCDPISGHVSLFWYQQALGQGPEFLTYFQNEAQLDKSGLPSDRFFAERPEGSVSTLKIQRTQQEDSAVYLCASSLVAGSVYNEQFFGPGTRLTVL.

In its sample, this clonotype was seen many times. The rearrangement uses TRBV12-3 or TRBV12-4 and TRBJ1-1; D gene unclear. The CDR3 sequence is 14 residues long. Trimming pared 2 bases from V and 2 bases from J, leaving 9 bases between. In nucleotides, the CDR3 is TGTGCCAGCAGTTTAATGGCAGTTAACACTGAAGCTTTCTTT. Amino acids: CASSLMAVNTEAFF.